What follows is one TCR beta chain and its context. Its cognate antigen is unknown. Germline V lookup: CDR1 SQVTM, CDR2 ANQGSEA. The CDR3 loop spans 12 amino acids. Trimming stripped 6 bases from V and 6 bases from J, with 14 bases between. This specimen belongs to a study of beta chain features in type 1 diabetes. Study results and caveats: In cDNA sequencing, cells with high TCR expression could be over-represented. A moderate, significant TCRB CDR3 shortening appeared in type 1 diabetes across four CD4+ subsets.

The investigators reverse transcribed all of the isolated RNA, so they sequenced expressed TCRB transcripts. Clones were sequenced by immunoSEQ multiplex PCR, and TCRdb holds only the in-frame ones, with some missing. The sample yields about 700,000 clones, 10% to 15% seen once. The receptor comes from a man in his late teens or twenties with type 1 diabetes. Sequencing input: naive CD4+ T cells from blood. The chain combines TRBV29-1 with TRBJ1-2; D perhaps matches TRBD1 (6 bases). CDR3 bases: TGCAGCGTCCTCAGGGGAGAACATGGCTACACCTTC. Protein product: CSVLRGEHGYTF. Combining the CDR3 with reference TRBV29-1 and TRBJ1-2 gives the whole variable domain SAVISQKPSRDICQRGTSLTIQCQVDSQVTMMFWYRQQPGQSLTLIATANQGSEATYESGFVIDKFPISRPNLTFSTLTVSNMSPEDSSIYLCSVLRGEHGYTFGSGTRLTVV.